This T cell receptor (beta chain) was obtained from a study of cytomegalovirus exposure and HLA in healthy donors. Sequenced by immunoSEQ multiplex PCR; TCRdb stores in-frame clones only, minus some. The profile covers tens of thousands of clones, with roughly 90% appearing a single time and 2.2% taken by the ten largest. This CDR3 region has 16 residues. Germline values: CDR1 WNHNN, CDR2 SYGVQD (reference sequence). Trimming took 8 bases from V and 3 from J; bases not matched to a gene: 12. The rearrangement links TRBV10-1 to TRBJ2-3, with 9 bases aligning to TRBD2. This clonotype originated in a woman aged 25 to 39 in good health and CMV-seronegative. Sequenced sample: PBMCs. CDR3 region: CASGAGGILATDTQYF. CDR3 nucleotides: TGCGCCAGCGGAGCGGGAGGTATACTAGCAACAGATACGCAGTATTTT.